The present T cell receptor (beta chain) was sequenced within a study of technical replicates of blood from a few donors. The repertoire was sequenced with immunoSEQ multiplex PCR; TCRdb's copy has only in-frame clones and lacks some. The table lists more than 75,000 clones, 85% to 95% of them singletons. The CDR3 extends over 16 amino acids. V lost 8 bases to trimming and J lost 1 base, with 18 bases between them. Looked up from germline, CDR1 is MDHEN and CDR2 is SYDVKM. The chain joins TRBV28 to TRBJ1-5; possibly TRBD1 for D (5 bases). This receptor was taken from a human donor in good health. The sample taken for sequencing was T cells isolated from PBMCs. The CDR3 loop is CASGYWGGVSNQPQHF. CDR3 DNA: TGTGCCAGCGGGTATTGGGGGGGGGTAAGCAATCAGCCCCAGCATTTT.